This is a list of T cell receptor beta chains from one sample in a study of T cell repertoires in cytomegalovirus infection. Their antigens remain unidentified. TCRdb re-called the reads with MiXCR, one entry per CDR3 protein. The table has a few hundred thousand distinct CDR3 sequences, approximately 22% seen once; the top ten hold roughly 19%. The sequences come from cultured PBMCs, collected from culture after CMV antigen stimulation. These receptors came from a human donor in good health (CMV status not recorded). Some clones in this sample may be carry-over from other donors' samples. Each CDR3 is given with its conserved first and last residue. A D gene is named only where the DNA matches it firmly. Clone sizes are given selectively: once, few, many, or a class where the clone is expanded.

j_gene	v_gene	abundance	d_gene	len	CDR3aa	CDR3nt
TRBJ2-5	TRBV7-2	-	-	14	CASSSLAYQETQYF	TGTGCCAGCAGCTCATTAGCGTATCAAGAGACCCAGTACTTC
TRBJ2-1	TRBV7-9	many	-	17	CASSFGGSRMGYNEQFF	TGTGCCAGCAGCTTTGGTGGGAGTCGTATGGGGTACAATGAGCAGTTCTTC
TRBJ2-2	TRBV12-3/TRBV12-4	many	-	15	CASSSSRQNTGELFF	TGTGCCAGCAGTTCGAGTCGACAGAACACCGGGGAGCTGTTTTTT
TRBJ2-7	TRBV11-2	few	-	14	CASSLATTFYEQYF	TGTGCCAGCAGCTTAGCGACGACTTTCTACGAGCAGTACTTC
TRBJ1-4	TRBV7-2	many	TRBD1	17	CASSLRDRGYTNEKLFF	TGTGCCAGCAGCTTAAGGGACAGGGGTTATACTAATGAAAAACTGTTTTTT
TRBJ1-4	TRBV29-1	few	-	13	CSALGQSNEKLFF	TGCAGCGCACTAGGACAGTCTAATGAAAAACTGTTTTTT
TRBJ2-3	TRBV7-2	few	TRBD2	16	CASSLISGTSTDTQYF	TGTGCCAGCAGTTTGATTAGCGGGACTAGCACAGATACGCAGTATTTT
TRBJ2-1	TRBV6-2/TRBV6-3	-	TRBD2	16	CASSDLKAGDYNEQFF	TGTGCCAGCAGTGACTTAAAAGCGGGAGACTACAATGAGCAGTTCTTC
TRBJ1-6	TRBV6-5	few	TRBD1	16	CASSYSSGTGYSPLHF	TGTGCCAGCAGTTACTCGAGTGGGACAGGCTATTCACCCCTCCACTTT
TRBJ2-1	TRBV7-9	-	TRBD2	14	CATVAGGFYNEQFF	TGTGCCACCGTAGCGGGAGGCTTCTACAATGAGCAGTTCTTC
TRBJ2-1	TRBV27	-	TRBD2	15	CASSRGSGSYNEQFF	TGTGCCAGCAGCCGCGGGAGCGGATCCTACAATGAGCAGTTCTTC
TRBJ2-3	TRBV7-2	many	-	15	CASSFPASRGSAQYF	TGTGCCAGCAGCTTCCCGGCTAGTCGTGGATCGGCGCAGTATTTT
TRBJ2-1	TRBV7-2	many	-	13	CASRLTSYNEQFF	TGTGCCAGCAGACTGACTTCCTACAATGAGCAGTTCTTC
TRBJ2-1	TRBV9	few	-	18	CASSVATEGQRFYNEQFF	TGTGCCAGCAGCGTAGCTACAGAGGGCCAAAGGTTCTACAATGAGCAGTTCTTC
TRBJ1-2	TRBV28	-	-	13	CASSWGLNYGYTF	TGTGCCAGCAGTTGGGGACTGAACTATGGCTACACCTTC
TRBJ1-5	TRBV6-8	-	TRBD1	14	CASSTNRQGQPQHF	TGTGCCAGCAGTACAAACCGACAGGGACAGCCCCAGCATTTT
TRBJ2-2	TRBV7-9	many	-	16	CASSLGRASNTGELFF	TGTGCCAGCAGCTTAGGCCGGGCCTCGAACACCGGGGAGCTGTTTTTT
TRBJ1-5	TRBV2	-	TRBD1	14	CASSTDRGGQPQHF	TGTGCCAGCAGTACCGACAGGGGTGGCCAGCCCCAGCATTTT
TRBJ2-3	TRBV28	-	-	12	CASLGGTDTQYF	TGTGCCAGCCTCGGGGGCACAGATACGCAGTATTTT
TRBJ1-5	TRBV24-1	-	-	15	CATSDSTAVTQPQHF	TGTGCCACCAGTGATTCCACCGCGGTCACTCAGCCCCAGCATTTT
TRBJ1-2	TRBV18	-	TRBD1	16	CASSPGEEQGANGYTF	TGTGCCAGCTCACCAGGCGAAGAACAGGGGGCTAATGGCTACACCTTC
TRBJ2-5	TRBV6-1	many	TRBD2	15	CASNSNRGDGETQYF	TGTGCCAGCAACTCTAACCGGGGGGATGGAGAGACCCAGTACTTC
TRBJ1-1	TRBV5-4	many	-	16	CASSLGGSGLNTEAFF	TGTGCCAGCAGCTTGGGAGGAAGCGGACTGAACACTGAAGCTTTCTTT
TRBJ2-3	TRBV7-9	few	-	15	CASSRTGGRTDTQYF	TGTGCCAGCAGTCGTACCGGGGGGCGCACAGATACGCAGTATTTT
TRBJ2-7	TRBV12-3/TRBV12-4	many	TRBD2	14	CASSLTSGYYEQYF	TGTGCCAGCAGTTTGACTAGCGGTTACTACGAGCAGTACTTC
TRBJ1-5	TRBV28	many	TRBD1	15	CASSLGQGGNQPQHF	TGTGCCAGCAGTTTGGGGCAGGGGGGAAATCAGCCCCAGCATTTT
TRBJ2-1	TRBV11-3	few	-	13	CASLGSRGNEQFF	TGTGCCAGCTTGGGCAGTCGGGGCAATGAGCAGTTCTTC
TRBJ1-3	TRBV5-4	-	-	15	CASSLARGGGNTIYF	TGTGCCAGCAGCTTGGCCAGGGGAGGTGGAAACACCATATATTTT
TRBJ2-1	TRBV6-5	-	TRBD1	14	CASSYWTGNNEQFF	TGTGCCAGCAGTTACTGGACAGGCAACAATGAGCAGTTCTTC
TRBJ2-3	TRBV10-1	-	-	14	CASSESRSTDTQYF	TGCGCCAGCAGTGAGAGCAGGAGCACAGATACGCAGTATTTT
TRBJ2-7	TRBV7-2	many	-	13	CASSESSSYEQYF	TGTGCCAGCAGCGAGTCGAGCTCCTACGAGCAGTACTTC
TRBJ2-1	TRBV6-2/TRBV6-3	-	-	12	CASLRSGGEQFF	TGTGCCAGCTTACGCTCAGGAGGCGAGCAGTTCTTC
TRBJ2-3	TRBV29-1	-	-	15	CSVEEFTSNADTQYF	TGCAGCGTTGAAGAATTCACTAGTAATGCAGATACGCAGTATTTT
TRBJ2-5	TRBV6-5	-	-	15	CASSGGDFLGETQYF	TGTGCCAGCAGTGGAGGGGACTTCTTGGGCGAGACCCAGTACTTC
TRBJ1-1	TRBV19	-	-	14	CASSPGQRDTEAFF	TGTGCCAGTAGTCCGGGACAACGTGACACTGAAGCTTTCTTT
TRBJ2-1	TRBV7-3	few	-	14	CASSLGRGRNEQFF	TGTGCCAGCAGCTTAGGTAGGGGGAGGAATGAGCAGTTCTTC
TRBJ2-6	TRBV6-2/TRBV6-3	-	TRBD1	16	CASRDRVGSGANVLTF	TGTGCCAGCAGGGACAGGGTTGGGTCTGGGGCCAACGTCCTGACTTTC
TRBJ2-1	TRBV6-4	-	TRBD2	14	CASSDSTSGSEQFF	TGTGCCAGCAGTGACTCGACTAGCGGGAGTGAGCAGTTCTTC
TRBJ2-1	TRBV12-3/TRBV12-4	few	-	15	CASSLKERAVSEQFF	TGTGCCAGCAGTTTAAAGGAACGAGCTGTAAGTGAGCAGTTCTTC
TRBJ2-3	TRBV29-1	-	-	13	CSVAGGITDTQYF	TGCAGCGTTGCGGGCGGGATTACAGATACGCAGTATTTT
TRBJ2-1	TRBV5-6	few	TRBD1	15	CASSRQGLPYNEQFF	TGTGCCAGCAGCAGACAGGGCCTCCCCTACAATGAGCAGTTCTTC
TRBJ1-2	TRBV20-1	-	TRBD1	14	CSARLGQGRYGYTF	TGCAGTGCCCGACTGGGACAGGGGAGGTATGGCTACACCTTC
TRBJ1-2	TRBV20-1	-	TRBD1	14	CSLLPGQGYGGYTF	TGCAGCCTACTCCCGGGACAGGGTTACGGTGGCTACACCTTC
TRBJ1-2	TRBV12-3/TRBV12-4	many	TRBD1	15	CASSLDRGGNYGYTF	TGTGCCAGCAGTTTGGACAGGGGCGGTAACTATGGCTACACCTTC
TRBJ2-7	TRBV6-1	few	TRBD2	16	CASSDWGTSGRREQYF	TGTGCCAGCAGTGATTGGGGGACTAGCGGGAGACGCGAGCAGTACTTC
TRBJ2-7	TRBV7-2	few	TRBD2	14	CASSLQTGGYEQYF	TGTGCCAGCAGCTTACAAACGGGGGGGTACGAGCAGTACTTC